Reported below is one T cell receptor beta chain. Its antigen target is currently unknown. With the read ending 3 residues before the CDR3 end, the germline J gene is used to fill in that end. The transplants used related donors along with nonmyeloablative bone marrow transplantation, and in the human trials mixed chimerism was transient. Unstimulated Tregs (CD4+CD25+CD127-), CD4+ non-Tregs (CD4+CD25-), CD4 and CD8 cells were FACS-sorted from thawed PBMCs. Patients were a few combined kidney and bone marrow transplant recipients from the ITN036ST trial, and only these trial subjects had samples available. Healthy control blood was processed to PBMCs by Ficoll density gradient and cryopreserved, and patient PBMCs were collected before and after transplant. Genomic DNA was extracted from sorted cells with the QIAGEN DNeasy Blood and Tissue Kit for TCRbeta CDR3 sequencing. Through immunoSEQ, high-throughput TCRbeta CDR3 sequencing was done commercially, including PCR amplification with internal controls and bias correction. The study's processing was this. Unique productive TCRbeta sequences were defined by CDR3 nucleotide sequence where primers matched, and otherwise by CDR3 amino acid sequence together with Vbeta and Jbeta genes. To correct sorting error, sequences shared between sorted populations at a frequency ratio of 2:1 or less were removed; the rest were assigned to the higher population. Donor-reactive sequences were defined as at least 5-fold expanded in CFSE-low cells versus unstimulated cells, with frequency of at least 0.01% in CFSE-low cells. Repertoire divergence was quantified by Jensen-Shannon divergence using the top 100 TCRbeta sequences ranked by frequency. For any sample with multiple sequencing runs, sorting error was corrected in each run separately before the runs were pooled. TCRdb obtained this table from immuneACCESS and retained in-frame rearrangements with V and J assigned. These tables miss some clones; where compared with another copy, unresolved V genes account for less than half of the shortfall, and the remainder is unexplained. V and J calls plus clone size are reproduced from that table; the DNA served to infer D and trimming. The sample's table lists a count of some 29,000 clones. About 1.9% of the sample is taken by the ten largest.

The sample comes from a study of Tregs in tolerant kidney transplant recipients (dated by TCRdb to about 2019). General notes on the study: The study applied TCRbeta sequencing to find donor-specific regulatory T cells before combined kidney and bone marrow transplantation and then followed those same cells after transplant.

The paper as a whole reports these results and caveats: Donor-specific Treg expansion was found to exceed global Treg expansion in tolerant patients, suggesting antigen-driven rather than nonspecific expansion. Because the study included only a small number of patients, the results must be confirmed in larger populations and under other immunosuppression protocols. Expanding Tregs with activated donor B cells appeared to identify the most biologically relevant and donor-specific TCRbeta repertoire. Although technical replication error seemed to be minimal, the question of biological reproducibility was not addressed directly. Because the PCR primers were changed over time for some patients, nucleotide-level comparison could not be performed across the samples from those patients.

V gives up 4 bases and J gives up 4 bases, and the segment between their germline ends measures 8 bases. CDR1 SNHLY and CDR2 FYNNEI are derived from the germline V gene. The CDR3 measures 13 amino acids from cysteine to phenylalanine. Sequencing covers 30 bases of the CDR3, shown here with the frame starting at base 1. Sample: CD4+ T cells from blood (PBMCs), taken 24 months after the transplant. The chain is assembled from TRBV2 and TRBJ2-1, with the D gene too uncertain to name. The TCR comes from a human patient who received a combined kidney and bone marrow transplant. A transplant means some T cells may be of graft donor rather than patient origin. The CDR3 corresponds to CASSGDSYNEQFF. CDR3 DNA (partial): TGTGCCAGCAGTGGCGACTCTTACAATGAG.